Shown below are 28 T cell receptor beta chains from a single sample sequenced in a study of OX40 agonist ivuxolimab in advanced cancers. This table comes from immunoSEQ multiplex PCR, and its TCRdb copy is limited to in-frame clones, with some not included. Seen here are some 34,000 clones, about 78% observed once, and the top ten hold roughly 13%. Source: CD4+ or CD8+ T cells sorted from blood, taken in a trial of the OX40 agonist ivuxolimab. These receptors all come from an adult with an advanced solid tumor such as melanoma, head and neck, liver or kidney cancer.

V gene TRBV9 combines with J gene TRBJ2-7; the match to TRBD1 covers 9 bases. Looked up from germline, CDR1 is SGDLS and CDR2 is YYNGEE. The V and J ends lost 4 bases and 2 bases, in that order; junction bases with no gene match: 4. CDR3 length: 14 residues. The CDR3 spells CASSPDRGAYEQYF. The CDR3 DNA follows: TGTGCCAGCAGCCCGGACAGGGGCGCCTACGAGCAGTACTTC.

The chain is built from TRBV27 and TRBJ2-6; D unclear. The ends were cut back, 3 bases at V and 4 bases at J, with 10 bases in the middle. Germline assignment: CDR1 MNHEY and CDR2 SMNVEV (reference sequence). The CDR3 contains 15 residues. This CDR3 reads CASSFKGSGANVLTF. The CDR3 DNA sequence: TGTGCCAGCAGTTTTAAGGGTAGCGGGGCCAACGTCCTGACTTTC.

The chain is built from TRBV2 and TRBJ2-1, with 9 nucleotides matching TRBD2. The CDR3 consists of 14 residues. V trimming: 7 bases; J trimming: 13 bases; junction bases outside the gene matches: 14. The V gene's germline CDR1 is SNHLY and CDR2 FYNNEI. The CDR3, as DNA: TGTGCCAGCATCCCAGCGCCCAGCGGGGGGTTTCAGTTCTTC. Residues: CASIPAPSGGFQFF.

This sequence joins TRBV5-1 and TRBJ2-3; TRBD2 agrees at 10 bases. The junction had 9 bases not matched to a gene; V was cut back by 5 bases and J by 0 bases. CDR1 SGHRS and CDR2 YFSETQ come from the germline V gene. There are 17 residues in the CDR3. CDR3: CASRGMMTSGSTDTQYF. The CDR3 DNA follows: TGCGCCAGCAGGGGTATGATGACTAGCGGGAGCACAGATACGCAGTATTTT.

The gene calls are TRBV4-1 and TRBJ1-4; D unclear. This CDR3 is built from 14 residues. Germline assignment: CDR1 MGHRA and CDR2 YSYEKL. Trimming shortened V by 2 bases and J by 7 bases, and 11 bases separated the two germline ends. CDR3 in DNA: TGCGCCAGCAGCCAACAAGAGGTGGGTGAAAAACTGTTTTTT. It codes for CASSQQEVGEKLFF.

This clone has more than one count but fewer than ten. The chain has TRBV4-2 and TRBJ1-5; TRBD1 aligns across 9 bases. J lost 7 bases, V lost 4 bases, and 8 bases had no gene match. This CDR3 has 15 residues. CDR1 LGHNA and CDR2 YNFKEQ come from the germline V gene. The CDR3 is CASSPRDREGQPQHF. CDR3 bases: TGTGCCAGCAGCCCTCGGGACAGGGAAGGCCAGCCCCAGCATTTT.

The chain links TRBV7-7 to TRBJ1-4; D remains ambiguous. The CDR3 consists of 13 residues. V shed 2 bases and J shed 6 bases, with 7 bases lying between them. Per the germline V gene, CDR1 is SSHAT and CDR2 is FNYEAQ (reference sequence). The CDR3 DNA is TGTGCCAGCAGCTTAACCGTTCATGAAAAACTGTTTTTT. As protein: CASSLTVHEKLFF. Looking up the rest from reference TRBV7-7 and TRBJ1-4 gives the full variable domain: GAGVSQSPRYKVTKRGQDVTLRCDPISSHATLYWYQQALGQGPEFLTYFNYEAQPDKSGLPSDRFSAERPEGSISTLTIQRTEQRDSAMYRCASSLTVHEKLFFGSGTQLSVL.

The chain links TRBV5-5 to TRBJ1-5; D uncertain. The length of the CDR3 is 15 residues. V was shortened by 2 bases and J by 7 bases, with 16 bases between the two germline ends. Germline V gene lookup returns CDR1 SGHKS and CDR2 YYEKEE (reference sequence). This chain's CDR3 is CASSFQEARGQPQHF. The CDR3 region has the DNA TGTGCCAGCAGCTTCCAGGAGGCGAGAGGGCAGCCCCAGCATTTT. The variable domain in full, completed from reference TRBV5-5 and TRBJ1-5, reads DAGVTQSPTHLIKTRGQQVTLRCSPISGHKSVSWYQQVLGQGPQFIFQYYEKEERGRGNFPDRFSARQFPNYSSELNVNALLLGDSALYLCASSFQEARGQPQHFGDGTRLSIL.

Only a few counts were recorded for this clone. The rearrangement joins TRBV30 to TRBJ2-5; 8 bases are shared with TRBD1. In germline, CDR1 is GTSNPN, CDR2 SVGIG (reference sequence). The CDR3 runs 15 residues. The V and J ends lost 2 bases and 4 bases, in that order; junction bases with no gene match: 9. The CDR3 reads CAWSSGGLSGETQYF. In DNA, the CDR3 is TGTGCCTGGAGTTCAGGGGGCCTATCTGGAGAGACCCAGTACTTC.

The genes are TRBV25-1 and TRBJ2-1, with TRBD2 as a possible D gene (6 bases). The ends were cut back, 2 bases at V and 4 bases at J, with 12 bases in the middle. Germline V gene data show CDR1 as MGHDK and CDR2 as SYGVNS. This CDR3 contains 15 residues. CDR3 sequence: CASSETPGRYNEQFF. In DNA form, the CDR3 reads TGTGCCAGCAGTGAAACACCCGGGAGATACAATGAGCAGTTCTTC.

This chain joins TRBV2 and TRBJ1-2, with D uncertain. The V and J ends lost 5 bases and 4 bases respectively, with 14 bases between them. The CDR3 has 14 amino acids. The germline CDR1 and CDR2 sequences are SNHLY and FYNNEI. The CDR3 loop reads CASSQSPLIYGYTF. In DNA, the CDR3 is TGTGCCAGCAGTCAGAGCCCGCTTATCTATGGCTACACCTTC.

The chain has TRBV5-4 and TRBJ1-2; D is possibly TRBD1 (6 bases). With 2 bases removed from V and 0 bases from J, the gap between germline ends came to 8 bases. CDR1 and CDR2 from the germline V gene are SGHNT and YYREEE (reference sequence). The CDR3 has 14 amino acids. The CDR3: CASSLTGTNYGYTF. In DNA, the CDR3 is TGTGCCAGCAGCTTAACAGGGACTAACTATGGCTACACCTTC.

This chain connects TRBV18 to TRBJ2-5; 12 bases fit TRBD2. The CDR3 is 18 amino acids. Germline CDR1 and CDR2: KGHSH and LQKENI. J lost 2 bases, V lost 3 bases, and 10 bases had no gene match. The CDR3, as DNA: TGTGCCAGCTCACCCCCTAGCGGGAGGGCTAAAATTCAAGAGACCCAGTACTTC. Translated: CASSPPSGRAKIQETQYF.

J is TRBJ2-5 and V is TRBV13; TRBD2 aligns across 7 bases. The CDR3 length is 13 residues. Germline V gene data show CDR1 as PRHDT and CDR2 as FYEKMQ (reference sequence). V lost 5 bases to trimming and J lost 5 bases; unmatched junction nucleotides: 5. In nucleotides, the CDR3 is TGTGCCAGCAGCACGACTAGCCTGGAGACCCAGTACTTC. Its protein product is CASSTTSLETQYF.

The chain recombines TRBV19 with TRBJ2-3, with a possible D match to TRBD2 (6 bases). The V and J ends lost 6 bases and 1 base respectively, with 14 bases between them. This CDR3 spans 15 amino acids. Germline-derived CDR1 and CDR2 are LNHDA and SQIVND (reference sequence). CDR3 coding DNA: TGTGCCAGTAGCGACCAGGGACTGGGCACAGATACGCAGTATTTT. Translating it yields CASSDQGLGTDTQYF.

This rearrangement joins TRBV30 to TRBJ2-7; 8 bases are shared with TRBD1. CDR3 size: 14 residues. Unmatched junction bases numbered 6, after V lost 0 bases and J lost 5 bases. The germline gives CDR1 GTSNPN, CDR2 SVGIG (reference sequence). This CDR3 is CAWSVSRGLDEQYF. The CDR3 DNA sequence: TGTGCCTGGAGTGTTTCCAGGGGGCTTGACGAGCAGTACTTC.

There are a few counts of this clone. This chain links TRBV7-9 with TRBJ1-3; 11 positions agree with TRBD1. The CDR3 is 16 residues long. Germline V lookup: CDR1 SEHNR, CDR2 FQNEAQ (reference sequence). V dropped 0 bases and J dropped 3; count of bases not matched to a gene: 1. CDR3 sequence reads: CASSLAGTGGGNTIYF. CDR3 in DNA: TGTGCCAGCAGCTTAGCCGGGACAGGGGGTGGAAACACCATATATTTT.

Only a few counts were recorded for this clone. This chain links TRBV30 with TRBJ2-7; a weak D match, TRBD2 (5 bases). CDR3 size: 13 residues. V lost 0 bases and J lost 7, with 13 bases in between. The germline CDR1 and CDR2 sequences are GTSNPN and SVGIG (reference sequence). CDR3 nucleotide sequence: TGTGCCTGGAGTGTCTCCCGGGGTGGGGAGCAGTACTTC. Residues: CAWSVSRGGEQYF. The full variable domain, its missing parts supplied by reference TRBV30 and TRBJ2-7, is SQTIHQWPATLVQPVGSPLSLECTVEGTSNPNLYWYRQAAGRGLQLLFYSVGIGQISSEVPQNLSASRPQDRQFILSSKKLLLSDSGFYLCAWSVSRGGEQYFGPGTRLTVT.

The chain couples TRBV9 to TRBJ2-5; D is ambiguous. V gave up 1 base and J gave up 5 bases, with 9 bases separating them. The CDR3 contains 13 residues. Germline CDR1 reads SGDLS; CDR2 reads YYNGEE. The CDR3 DNA reads TGTGCCAGCAGCGTAAAGGCCCGGGAGACCCAGTACTTC. Translation gives CASSVKARETQYF.

The chain couples TRBV7-9 to TRBJ1-1; D call uncertain. Trimming stripped 5 bases from V and 6 bases from J, with 19 bases between. CDR1 and CDR2 (germline): SEHNR, FQNEAQ (reference sequence). This CDR3 region has 15 residues. The CDR3 DNA follows: TGTGCCAGCAGCCCGCAGACCCCTTTACAGTCTGAAGCTTTCTTT. Encoded protein: CASSPQTPLQSEAFF. Based on the CDR3 plus reference TRBV7-9 and TRBJ1-1, the full variable domain is DTGVSQNPRHKITKRGQNVTFRCDPISEHNRLYWYRQTLGQGPEFLTYFQNEAQLEKSRLLSDRFSAERPKGSFSTLEIQRTEQGDSAMYLCASSPQTPLQSEAFFGQGTRLTVV.

J is TRBJ2-1 and V is TRBV27, with 8 nucleotides matching TRBD2. Germline CDR1 MNHEY, CDR2 SMNVEV (reference sequence). This CDR3 is built from 14 residues. The ends lost 7 bases at V and 8 bases at J; junction bases unmatched: 10. The DNA for the CDR3 is TGTGCCAGCACTCCCTGGGGGACTAGGGATGAGCAGTTCTTC. This sequence encodes CASTPWGTRDEQFF.

In this sample, this clone turned up once. V is TRBV10-3 and J is TRBJ2-2; D not certain. The CDR3 has 12 amino acids. The V gene lost 7 bases and the J gene lost 1 base, with 4 bases spanning the gap. The germline CDR1 and CDR2 sequences are ENHRY and SYGVKD. The CDR3 loop reads CAIKENTGELFF. CDR3 in DNA: TGTGCCATCAAGGAGAACACCGGGGAGCTGTTTTTT.

This rearrangement joins TRBV19 to TRBJ2-7; D possibly corresponds to TRBD2 (7 bases). The V gene's germline CDR1 is LNHDA and CDR2 SQIVND (reference sequence). The germline V and J ends were trimmed by 6 bases and 6 bases, with 21 bases remaining between them. The CDR3 has 15 residues. The CDR3 here is CASRGGRGTRAEQYF. The CDR3 coding sequence is TGTGCCAGTAGAGGAGGGAGGGGGACCCGTGCCGAGCAGTACTTC.

This rearrangement joins TRBV5-4 to TRBJ2-3; TRBD1 or TRBD2 may be the D gene (5 bases each). V was pared by 4 bases and J by 3 bases, with 15 bases between. The CDR3 contains 15 residues. Germline lookup yields CDR1 SGHNT and CDR2 YYREEE (reference sequence). The chain's CDR3 is CASSDRVWGTDTQYF. The CDR3 bases are TGTGCCAGCAGCGACCGGGTCTGGGGGACAGATACGCAGTATTTT.

This chain uses TRBV28 with TRBJ1-3, with 9 positions matching TRBD1. From germline, CDR1 is MDHEN and CDR2 SYDVKM. V lost 6 bases to trimming and J lost 2 bases; unmatched junction nucleotides: 14. There are 18 residues in the CDR3. CDR3 nucleotides: TGTGCCAGCAGCCAAGTCCCCGGGACAGGGAAGCCTGGAAACACCATATATTTT. Amino acid sequence: CASSQVPGTGKPGNTIYF. Full variable domain (rest looked up from reference TRBV28 and TRBJ1-3): DVKVTQSSRYLVKRTGEKVFLECVQDMDHENMFWYRQDPGLGLRLIYFSYDVKMKEKGDIPEGYSVSREKKERFSLILESASTNQTSMYLCASSQVPGTGKPGNTIYFGEGSWLTVV.

This clone appeared once. The chain joins TRBV7-9 to TRBJ2-2; unclear D gene. CDR3 size: 15 residues. Germline CDR1 and CDR2: SEHNR and FQNEAQ (reference sequence). The V end was cut by 6 bases, the J end by 0 bases, with 11 bases between. This CDR3 is CASSPKVANTGELFF. DNA of the CDR3: TGTGCCAGCAGTCCTAAGGTCGCGAACACCGGGGAGCTGTTTTTT.

The chain uses TRBV12-5 and TRBJ2-7; TRBD1 matches at 9 bases. CDR1 and CDR2 (germline): LGHNT, FRNRAP. V gave up 5 bases and J gave up 2 bases; unmatched junction bases: 7. There are 15 residues in the CDR3. DNA for the CDR3: TGTGCTAGTGGTCCGTCCGGGGACAGGGCCTACGAGCAGTACTTC. This encodes CASGPSGDRAYEQYF. Looking up the rest from reference TRBV12-5 and TRBJ2-7 gives the full variable domain: DARVTQTPRHKVTEMGQEVTMRCQPILGHNTVFWYRQTMMQGLELLAYFRNRAPLDDSGMPKDRFSAEMPDATLATLKIQPSEPRDSAVYFCASGPSGDRAYEQYFGPGTRLTVT.

The V gene is TRBV28, the J gene TRBJ1-5; 8 nucleotides align to TRBD1. The ends lost 6 bases at V and 3 bases at J; junction bases unmatched: 13. Germline lookup yields CDR1 MDHEN and CDR2 SYDVKM. This CDR3 spans 17 amino acids. In DNA, the CDR3 is TGTGCCAGCAGGCCCACGACAGGGGCGCGGGACAATCAGCCCCAGCATTTT. It yields the protein CASRPTTGARDNQPQHF.